This T cell receptor beta chain was documented in a study of shared clonotypes between healthy human individuals. V was shortened by 2 bases and J by 4 bases, with 12 bases between the two germline ends. CDR1 is LNHNV and CDR2 is YYDKDF in the germline V gene (reference sequence). CDR3 length equals 15 residues. On this clone itself: Its antigen is currently unknown.

Over several immunoSEQ plates, each subset's genomic DNA was distributed in even portions. Using immunoSEQ multiplex PCR, the repertoire was profiled, and TCRdb retains in-frame clones only, with some absent. The data show over a million clones, 75% to 85% seen once. Broader study findings: Represented diversity (both genetic and exposure-history) was limited by the small number of donors. Among donors, the sharing of clonotypes was expected to be influenced by sequencing depth.

Recent acute infections and vaccinations were absent in the healthy HIV-negative adult donors. This sequence joins TRBV15 and TRBJ1-3; tentatively, D is TRBD1 (5 bases). The source of this sequence is a man younger than 35 in good health. Some clones in this sample may be carry-over from other donors' samples. The sequenced sample was memory CD4+ T cells from PBMCs. Subset in this sample: CD45RA-negative fraction. CDR3 in amino acids: CATSRLTDGGNTIYF. For the CDR3, the DNA is TGTGCCACCAGCAGATTGACAGATGGGGGAAACACCATATATTTT.